Below, 11 T cell receptor beta chains from the same sample are listed, as sequenced in a study of blood T cell repertoires in COVID-19. TCRdb keeps only in-frame clones here, not all; method: immunoSEQ multiplex PCR. The top ten clones hold more than 15% of a sample with 130,000 or so clones, 85% to 90% of them seen once. The sample was peripheral blood. These receptors were obtained from a middle-aged man with active or convalescent COVID-19.

V gene TRBV4-3 combines with J gene TRBJ2-3; the D is unclear. Trimming shortened V by 4 bases and J by 8 bases, and 13 bases separated the two germline ends. The CDR3 has 13 residues. The germline CDR1 and CDR2 sequences are LGHNA and YSLEER. The CDR3 here is CASSPSSTGTQYF. In nucleotides, the CDR3 is TGCGCCAGCAGCCCAAGTTCTACGGGTACGCAGTATTTT.

V gene TRBV7-8 combines with J gene TRBJ2-7, with D maybe TRBD2 (7 bases). CDR1 SGHVS and CDR2 FQNEAQ come from the germline V gene. This CDR3 spans 16 amino acids. Trimming removed 2 bases from V and 4 bases from J, with 18 bases in between. The CDR3 protein is CASSLRRGGQGYEQYF. The CDR3 nucleotides are TGTGCCAGCAGCTTACGTCGGGGAGGGCAGGGGTACGAGCAGTACTTC. The variable domain in full, with the rest retrieved from reference TRBV7-8 and TRBJ2-7, is GAGVSQSPRYKVAKRGQDVALRCDPISGHVSLFWYQQALGQGPEFLTYFQNEAQLDKSGLPSDRFFAERPEGSVSTLKIQRTQQEDSAVYLCASSLRRGGQGYEQYFGPGTRLTVT.

The chain combines TRBV19 with TRBJ2-3; 9 bases align to TRBD1. V lost 2 bases and J lost 5; bases outside the gene matches: 5. This CDR3 is 15 amino acids long. Per the germline V gene, CDR1 is LNHDA and CDR2 is SQIVND (reference sequence). The CDR3 spells CASSIPQGAQDTQYF. The CDR3 coding sequence is TGTGCCAGTAGTATACCACAGGGGGCGCAAGATACGCAGTATTTT.

The chain has TRBV7-7 and TRBJ2-3; D is possibly TRBD2 (5 bases). This CDR3 is 15 amino acids long. CDR1 is SSHAT and CDR2 is FNYEAQ in the germline V gene (reference sequence). The V end was cut by 5 bases, the J end by 1 base, with 13 bases between. The CDR3 sequence is CASSAGILGTDTQYF. The CDR3 DNA is TGTGCCAGCAGCGCCGGGATCCTCGGCACAGATACGCAGTATTTT.

CDR3 protein: CATRGLNTEAFF. The CDR3 DNA follows: TGTGCCACCAGGGGTCTGAACACTGAAGCTTTCTTT. This chain uses TRBV19 with TRBJ1-1; D is possibly TRBD1 (6 bases). V shed 10 bases and J shed 0 bases, with 9 bases lying between them. The germline V gene has CDR1 LNHDA and CDR2 SQIVND (reference sequence). CDR3 length equals 12 residues.

The rearrangement links TRBV30 to TRBJ1-3; D is perhaps TRBD1 (5 bases). CDR3 length: 15 residues. V gave up 4 bases and J gave up 4 bases, with 17 bases separating them. Germline lookup yields CDR1 GTSNPN and CDR2 SVGIG (reference sequence). CDR3 loop: CAWMDGALGGNTIYF. DNA of the CDR3: TGTGCCTGGATGGATGGGGCGCTGGGGGGAAACACCATATATTTT.

The V gene is TRBV6-2 or TRBV6-3, the J gene TRBJ1-1, with 9 bases that match TRBD1. The CDR3 covers 18 residues. V gave up 5 bases and J gave up 5 bases; unmatched junction bases: 18. Germline CDR1 and CDR2: MNHEY and SVGEGT. The CDR3 bases are TGTGCCAGCAGTAAACCTCGGATCGGGACAGGGATGATAACTGAAGCTTTCTTT. The encoded protein is CASSKPRIGTGMITEAFF.

V and J are TRBV10-3 and TRBJ1-5; 10 bases align to TRBD1. CDR1 and CDR2 from the germline V gene are ENHRY and SYGVKD. After removal of 6 bases from V and 6 bases from J, the junction contained 2 bases not matched to a gene. The CDR3 contains 13 residues. CDR3 region: CAISDRGLQPQHF. CDR3 nucleotide sequence: TGTGCCATCAGCGACAGGGGGCTTCAGCCCCAGCATTTT.

This clone was recorded once. The chain links TRBV5-1 to TRBJ1-2; TRBD1 matches 8 bases. Trimming took 4 bases from V and 3 from J; bases not matched to a gene: 11. Germline V gives CDR1 SGHRS, CDR2 YFSETQ. This CDR3 region has 16 residues. The CDR3 DNA sequence: TGCGCCAGCAGCGCCACCGGGACAGGTGGAGACTATGGCTACACCTTC. It translates to CASSATGTGGDYGYTF. Complete variable domain (other parts from reference TRBV5-1 and TRBJ1-2): KAGVTQTPRYLIKTRGQQVTLSCSPISGHRSVSWYQQTPGQGLQFLFEYFSETQRNKGNFPGRFSGRQFSNSRSEMNVSTLELGDSALYLCASSATGTGGDYGYTFGSGTRLTVV.

This chain connects TRBV10-2 to TRBJ2-1; 10 nucleotides align to TRBD2. The CDR3 is made up of 15 amino acids. Germline CDR1 reads WSHSY; CDR2 reads SAAADI. V gave up 5 bases and J gave up 4 bases; unmatched junction bases: 5. The CDR3 reads CASSPGTSVYNEQFF. The CDR3, as DNA: TGCGCCAGCAGTCCCGGGACTAGCGTTTACAATGAGCAGTTCTTC.

The chain recombines TRBV6-5 with TRBJ1-5; no clear D. The V gene lost 7 bases and the J gene lost 1 base, with 11 bases spanning the gap. CDR3 length: 14 residues. Germline-derived CDR1 and CDR2 are MNHEY and SVGAGI. The CDR3 reads CASTRIQSNQPQHF. The CDR3, as DNA: TGTGCCAGCACTAGGATCCAGAGCAATCAGCCCCAGCATTTT.